The 7 T cell receptor beta chains below all came from one sample that was sequenced in a study of radiotherapy plus CTLA-4 blockade in lung cancer. The method was immunoSEQ multiplex PCR; TCRdb's version includes in-frame clones alone and lacks a portion of them. The sample holds roughly 80,000 clones, 60% to 85% seen once. Sample: peripheral blood, taken from a patient treated with radiotherapy plus ipilimumab. Receptors were obtained from a human donor with non-small cell lung cancer who had a partial response to radiotherapy plus ipilimumab. Some clones in this sample may be carry-over from other donors' samples.

This chain links TRBV5-4 with TRBJ2-1, with D maybe TRBD2 (6 bases). Per the germline V gene, CDR1 is SGHNT and CDR2 is YYREEE (reference sequence). This CDR3 is built from 16 residues. Deletions cut 4 bases from V and 4 bases from J, with 18 bases between. CDR3 DNA sequence: TGTGCCAGCAGCCCTCAATTAGCGGCCGCTTACAATGAGCAGTTCTTC. Its protein product is CASSPQLAAAYNEQFF. Based on the CDR3 plus reference TRBV5-4 and TRBJ2-1, the full variable domain is ETGVTQSPTHLIKTRGQQVTLRCSSQSGHNTVSWYQQALGQGPQFIFQYYREEENGRGNFPPRFSGLQFPNYSSELNVNALELDDSALYLCASSPQLAAAYNEQFFGPGTRLTVL.

The rearrangement links TRBV27 to TRBJ1-2; 11 positions match TRBD1. This CDR3 spans 14 amino acids. Unmatched junction bases numbered 4, after V lost 4 bases and J lost 6 bases. Germline lookup yields CDR1 MNHEY and CDR2 SMNVEV (reference sequence). CDR3 sequence reads: CASSSGTGGHGYTF. CDR3 DNA sequence: TGTGCCAGCAGTTCCGGGACAGGGGGACATGGCTACACCTTC.

J is TRBJ2-5 and V is TRBV7-2; 9 bases line up with TRBD2. Per germline, CDR1 SGHTA and CDR2 FQGNSA. This CDR3 has 19 residues. J gave up 4 bases and V 1 base, and 16 bases lay outside the gene matches. The CDR3 region has the DNA TGTGCCAGCAGCTTAGGTAGGGGGTCGCGGGGGGGCATAGGAGAGACCCAGTACTTC. It specifies CASSLGRGSRGGIGETQYF.

This chain joins TRBV15 and TRBJ1-4, with 7 bases matching TRBD1. With V trimmed by 3 bases and J by 4 bases, 8 bases remained unmatched. Germline V gives CDR1 LNHNV, CDR2 YYDKDF (reference sequence). The CDR3 spans 16 residues. CDR3 coding DNA: TGTGCCACCAGCAGCCCCGCGGGACAGTTTAATGAAAAACTGTTTTTT. Protein: CATSSPAGQFNEKLFF.

This clone was detected only once. V gene TRBV9 combines with J gene TRBJ2-7; possible D gene TRBD1, 8 bases. The CDR3 length is 15 residues. V lost 4 bases to trimming and J lost 3 bases, with 17 bases between them. In germline, CDR1 is SGDLS, CDR2 YYNGEE. CDR3 amino acids: CASSPQGASGYEQYF. CDR3 DNA sequence: TGTGCCAGCAGCCCTCAGGGGGCTAGCGGCTACGAGCAGTACTTC.

This sequence joins TRBV7-8 and TRBJ1-1, with 9 positions matching TRBD1. Germline values: CDR1 SGHVS, CDR2 FQNEAQ. The CDR3 is 15 amino acids. The V gene end was trimmed by 5 bases and the J gene end by 0 bases; junction bases not matched to a gene: 4. The CDR3 DNA reads as TGTGCCAGCAGCCCGGACAGGGGTCTGAACACTGAAGCTTTCTTT. Residues: CASSPDRGLNTEAFF.

This chain links TRBV27 with TRBJ2-7, with D possibly being TRBD2 (5 bases). From germline, CDR1 is MNHEY and CDR2 SMNVEV (reference sequence). V was pared by 2 bases and J by 3 bases, with 14 bases between. The CDR3 loop spans 15 amino acids. The CDR3, as DNA: TGTGCCAGCAGTTTACGGTCTAGCTTAGGCTACGAGCAGTACTTC. This sequence encodes CASSLRSSLGYEQYF.